These T cell receptor beta chains were read from a single sample in a study of CD8 T cells in Susac syndrome. TCRdb fed the immunoSEQ multiplex PCR reads into MiXCR, producing one record per CDR3 protein. The sample includes hundreds of thousands of distinct CDR3 sequences, approximately 94% of them seen just once. Sequenced: CD4+ T cells from PBMCs. These receptors all come from a human donor with Susac syndrome. Each CDR3 is given with its conserved first and last residue.

j_gene: TRBJ2-3; v_gene: TRBV4-2; CDR3aa: CASSQEGRGAPTDTQYF
j_gene: TRBJ2-1; v_gene: TRBV24-1; CDR3aa: CATSARGGLGNEQFF
j_gene: TRBJ2-5; v_gene: TRBV20-1; CDR3aa: CSARQGAQKQTQYF
j_gene: TRBJ2-1; v_gene: TRBV20-1; CDR3aa: CSATGQGEDNEQFF
j_gene: TRBJ1-5; v_gene: TRBV20-1; CDR3aa: CSAWGMTDQPQHF
j_gene: TRBJ2-7; v_gene: TRBV7-2; CDR3aa: CASSLRAETYEQYF
j_gene: TRBJ2-2; v_gene: TRBV30; CDR3aa: CAWLSGNTGELFF
j_gene: TRBJ1-1; v_gene: TRBV7-9; CDR3aa: CASSLGTDRGTEAFF
j_gene: TRBJ1-2; v_gene: TRBV25-1; CDR3aa: CASSEGQGRSYGYTF
j_gene: TRBJ1-1; v_gene: TRBV20-1; CDR3aa: CSASIYREGTEAFF
j_gene: TRBJ2-1; v_gene: TRBV12-3/TRBV12-4; CDR3aa: CASSARGPDSYNEQFF
j_gene: TRBJ2-5; v_gene: TRBV5-1; CDR3aa: CASSPTVSSETSETQYF
j_gene: TRBJ2-1; v_gene: TRBV20-1; CDR3aa: CSASSGLSPPRGGEQFF
j_gene: TRBJ2-5; v_gene: TRBV30; CDR3aa: CAWSPGTTETQYF